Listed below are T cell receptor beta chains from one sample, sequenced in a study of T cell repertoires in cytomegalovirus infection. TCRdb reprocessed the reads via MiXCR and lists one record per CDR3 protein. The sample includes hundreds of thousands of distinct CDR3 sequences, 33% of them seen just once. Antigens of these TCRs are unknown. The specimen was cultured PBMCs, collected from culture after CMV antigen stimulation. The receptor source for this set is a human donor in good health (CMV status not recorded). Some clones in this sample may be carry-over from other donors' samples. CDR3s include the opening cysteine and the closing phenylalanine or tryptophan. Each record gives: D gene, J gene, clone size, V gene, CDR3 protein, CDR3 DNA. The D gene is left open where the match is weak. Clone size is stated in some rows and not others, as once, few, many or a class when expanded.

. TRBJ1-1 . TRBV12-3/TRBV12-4 CASSLEGPEEVF TGTGCCAGCAGTTTAGAAGGACCAGAGGAGGTCTTT
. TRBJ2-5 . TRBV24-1 CATSDLGGTQETQYF TGTGCCACCAGTGATTTGGGTGGGACTCAAGAGACCCAGTACTTC
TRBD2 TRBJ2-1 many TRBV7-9 CASSSILAGAYNEQFF TGTGCCAGCAGCTCAATCTTAGCGGGAGCGTACAATGAGCAGTTCTTC
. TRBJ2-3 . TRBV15 CATYKSSLGSTDTQYF TGTGCCACCTATAAATCATCACTGGGCAGCACAGATACGCAGTATTTT
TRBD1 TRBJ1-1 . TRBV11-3 CASSLESNRGAFF TGTGCCAGCAGCTTAGAGTCGAACAGGGGCGCTTTCTTT
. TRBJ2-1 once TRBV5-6 CASSWGDPIGNEQFF TGTGCCAGCAGCTGGGGGGACCCCATAGGGAATGAGCAGTTCTTC
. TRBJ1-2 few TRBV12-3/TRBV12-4 CASSLPGQRPPYGYTF TGTGCCAGCAGTTTACCAGGACAGCGACCTCCATATGGCTACACCTTC
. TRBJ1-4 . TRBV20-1 CSARAGSGTNEKLFF TGCAGTGCTAGAGCCGGGTCGGGAACTAATGAAAAACTGTTTTTT
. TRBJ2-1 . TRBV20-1 CSASPRDSYNEQFF TGCAGTGCCTCTCCGCGGGACTCCTACAATGAGCAGTTCTTC
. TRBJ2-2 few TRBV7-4 CASNHSFIKGHTGELFF TGTGCCAGCAACCACTCCTTTATCAAGGGGCACACCGGGGAGCTGTTTTTT
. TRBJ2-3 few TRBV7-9 CASSRRTRPTTDTQYF TGTGCCAGCTCTAGGAGGACCCGCCCCACCACAGATACGCAGTATTTT
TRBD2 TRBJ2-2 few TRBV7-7 CASSLRTSGRAPGELFF TGTGCTAGCAGCCTACGGACTAGCGGGAGGGCCCCCGGGGAGCTGTTTTTT
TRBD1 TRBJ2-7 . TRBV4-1 CASSQEGQGAYEQYF TGCGCCAGCAGCCAAGAGGGTCAGGGGGCCTACGAGCAGTACTTC
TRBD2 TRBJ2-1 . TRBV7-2 CASSLVGGGSLGDEQFF TGTGCCAGCAGCTTAGTAGGAGGCGGGAGTCTAGGTGATGAGCAGTTCTTC
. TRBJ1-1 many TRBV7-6 CASSLRGFTEAFF TGTGCCAGCAGCTTACGGGGGTTCACTGAAGCTTTCTTT
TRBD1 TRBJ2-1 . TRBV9 CASSVSGTGLNEQFF TGTGCCAGCAGCGTATCCGGGACAGGGTTAAATGAGCAGTTCTTC
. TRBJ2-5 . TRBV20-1 CSARQETQYF TGCAGTGCCAGACAAGAGACCCAGTACTTC
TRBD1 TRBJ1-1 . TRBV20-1 CSARRRTGGNGEAFF TGCAGTGCTAGACGTCGTACAGGGGGGAATGGTGAAGCTTTCTTT
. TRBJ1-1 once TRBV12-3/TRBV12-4 CASSFQSKNTEAFF TGTGCCAGCAGTTTCCAATCAAAGAACACTGAAGCTTTCTTT
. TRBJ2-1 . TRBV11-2 CASSLAGGVIYNEQFF TGTGCCAGCAGCTTAGCGGGCGGAGTAATCTACAATGAGCAGTTCTTC
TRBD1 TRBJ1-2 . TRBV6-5 CASSRQGRRISYTF TGTGCCAGCAGTCGACAGGGGAGGAGAATTAGCTACACCTTC
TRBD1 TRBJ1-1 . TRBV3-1 CASSAGQGGTEAFF TGTGCCAGCAGCGCCGGACAGGGCGGCACTGAAGCTTTCTTT
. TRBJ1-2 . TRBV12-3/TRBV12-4 CASSLAGSAKRGYTF TGTGCCAGCAGTCTTGCCGGGTCAGCAAAAAGAGGCTACACCTTC
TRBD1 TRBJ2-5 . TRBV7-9 CASSLGQGFAQETQYF TGTGCCAGCAGCCTCGGACAGGGATTCGCTCAGGAGACCCAGTACTTC
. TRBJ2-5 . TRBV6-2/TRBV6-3 CASSYSNLETQYF TGTGCCAGCAGTTACTCGAACTTAGAGACCCAGTACTTC
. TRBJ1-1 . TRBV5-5 CASTPERLNTEAFF TGTGCCAGCACTCCAGAGAGGTTGAACACTGAAGCTTTCTTT
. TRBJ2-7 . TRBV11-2 CASSLSGRRKDPTYEQYF TGTGCCAGCAGCTTAAGTGGCAGACGGAAGGACCCGACCTACGAGCAGTACTTC
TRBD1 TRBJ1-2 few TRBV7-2 CASSSRDRGNGYTF TGTGCCAGCAGCTCTCGGGACAGGGGGAATGGCTACACCTTC